Sequencing of this T cell receptor (beta chain) was carried out in a study of shared T cell receptors in the human thymus. This clone occurred a few times. CDR1 ENHRY and CDR2 SYGVKD come from the germline V gene. With 0 bases removed from V and 3 bases from J, the gap between germline ends came to 11 bases. This CDR3 is built from 15 residues. Generated by immunoSEQ multiplex PCR, the TCRdb table keeps only in-frame clones and is missing some. The sample has under 700,000 clones; more than 75% are singletons. This sample was also put to use in a study of human thymus T cells. That source notes: Congenital heart defects were the reason for the corrective surgery that the donors, healthy Finnish infants, were having. Unrelated people showed highly overlapping thymic repertoires, related research reported.

Material for sequencing was thymocytes. The TCR comes from a boy under two years old with a congenital heart defect. The chain carries TRBV10-3 and TRBJ1-1; D gene unclear. The CDR3 protein is CAISESSGSDTEAFF. CDR3 bases: TGTGCCATCAGTGAGTCGTCAGGTTCGGACACTGAAGCTTTCTTT.